This T cell receptor beta chain derives from a study of naive and memory T cell subsets. Study results and caveats: Over 90% of naive TCR sequences appeared only once after error correction, unlike memory subsets.

This clonotype was counted between two and nine times. Its target is unknown. Alpha and beta libraries were amplified separately from the second PCR onward. Two oligonucleotides, mixed equimolar, formed the beta constant-region primer covering TRBC1 and TRBC2. A 12-nucleotide UMI and the SP2 primer were added to the cDNA 3' end by oligonucleotide ligation. TCRdb re-derived calls from the UMI-ligation and nested PCR reads in MiXCR, one entry per CDR3 protein. The sample has 120,000 to 150,000 distinct CDR3 sequences; over 15% are singletons. This CDR3 is built from 13 residues. With 9 bases removed from V and 2 bases from J, the gap between germline ends came to 11 bases. Germline V gene data show CDR1 as MNHEY and CDR2 as SVGEGT.

This receptor was taken from a human donor in good health. Sequences were obtained from naive CD4+ T cells from blood. The chain has TRBV6-2 or TRBV6-3 and TRBJ2-1; D is unclear. DNA of the CDR3: TGTGCCAGTTGCGTGGTAACCTACAATGAGCAGTTCTTC. Protein sequence: CASCVVTYNEQFF.